These 3 T cell receptor beta chains were sequenced from one sample in a study of T cells in Graves' hyperthyroidism and ophthalmopathy. TCR beta CDR3 regions were amplified from RNA. First-round RT-PCR of the TCR CDR3 relied on the HTBI primer set. Each CDR3 protein is one row after TCRdb ran MiXCR on the multiplex PCR reads. Of about 200,000 distinct CDR3 sequences in the sample, about 15% were seen once. Sequenced input: blood. All receptors come from a woman between 45 and 65 years old with Graves' hyperthyroidism.

This clonotype occurred a few times. This chain links TRBV20-1 with TRBJ2-3; D is undetermined. The germline V and J ends were trimmed by 3 bases and 2 bases, with 12 bases remaining between them. CDR3 length: 14 residues. Germline-derived CDR1 and CDR2 are DFQATT and SNEGSKA (reference sequence). The CDR3 is CSARSEPITDTQYF. The CDR3 nucleotides read TGCAGTGCTAGGTCCGAACCCATCACAGATACGCAGTATTTT.

The chain recombines TRBV7-6 with TRBJ2-5; TRBD2 agrees at 7 bases. CDR1 and CDR2 from the germline V gene are SGHVS and FNYEAQ. This CDR3 comprises 15 residues. The V gene end was trimmed by 1 base and the J gene end by 6 bases; junction bases not matched to a gene: 8. CDR3 sequence (DNA): TGTGCCAGCAGCTTAGATGGGGGGGTTGGGAAGACCCAGTACTTC. This gives the protein CASSLDGGVGKTQYF. Full variable domain (missing parts from reference TRBV7-6 and TRBJ2-5): GAGVSQSPRYKVTKRGQDVALRCDPISGHVSLYWYRQALGQGPEFLTYFNYEAQQDKSGLPNDRFSAERPEGSISTLTIQRTEQRDSAMYRCASSLDGGVGKTQYFGPGTRLLVL.

This clonotype was counted at least ten times. The chain has TRBV11-2 and TRBJ1-2; D uncertain. Trimming took 5 bases from V and 6 from J, leaving 10 bases between them. The CDR3 consists of 12 residues. From germline, CDR1 is SGHAT and CDR2 FQNNGV. In DNA, the CDR3 is TGTGCCAGCAGCCGGGGTGGGAATGGCTACACCTTC. Translation gives CASSRGGNGYTF. Combining the CDR3 with reference TRBV11-2 and TRBJ1-2 gives the whole variable domain EAGVAQSPRYKIIEKRQSVAFWCNPISGHATLYWYQQILGQGPKLLIQFQNNGVVDDSQLPKDRFSAERLKGVDSTLKIQPAKLEDSAVYLCASSRGGNGYTFGSGTRLTVV.